Detailed here is one T cell receptor (beta chain). Its antigen is not known. This entry comes from a study of Ad26.COV2.S vaccination and SARS-CoV-2 variants. TCRdb's table, derived via immunoSEQ multiplex PCR, lists solely in-frame clones and lacks some. This table holds roughly 380,000 clones, just over 90% found once. Findings of the study overall: The placebo group had lower spike-specific TCR breadth than the vaccine recipients did. Total T cell responses may have been underestimated by the TCR breadth and depth analyses.

The CDR3 is 16 residues long. Germline lookup yields CDR1 LNHDA and CDR2 SQIVND (reference sequence). V was shortened by 4 bases and J by 4 bases, with 17 bases between the two germline ends. This material consisted of peripheral blood, taken after recovery from COVID-19. The receptor was derived from a human donor who had recovered from COVID-19. V gene TRBV19 combines with J gene TRBJ1-5; no firm D call. CDR3 nucleotide sequence: TGTGCCAGTAGTACAGTGTCCAAGGCCCAAAATCAGCCCCAGCATTTT. Its protein is CASSTVSKAQNQPQHF.